One sample yielded the 23 T cell receptor beta chains listed below, sequenced in a study of blood T cells in healthy people across ages. Next came a second PCR, run for about 7 to 12 cycles, which used a sample-barcoded 5' primer along with a J-beta primer mix. TCRdb re-called the 5' RACE reads with MiXCR, one entry per CDR3 protein. The sample has around 800,000 distinct CDR3 sequences; approximately 44% are singletons. Sequencing was done on a sample of blood. Receptor source: a man aged 60-69 years in good health.

The J gene is TRBJ2-3, the V gene TRBV9; 11 nucleotides agree with TRBD2. Germline assignment: CDR1 SGDLS and CDR2 YYNGEE. This CDR3 region has 16 residues. V lost 2 bases and J lost 3; bases outside the gene matches: 5. CDR3: CASSVASGGMTDTQYF. CDR3 bases: TGTGCCAGCAGCGTGGCTAGCGGGGGGATGACAGATACGCAGTATTTT.

CDR3 residues: CASSTSGGRANYGYTF. The DNA for the CDR3 is TGTGCCAGCAGTACATCAGGGGGCAGGGCTAACTATGGCTACACCTTC. V and J are TRBV28 and TRBJ1-2; 8 bases align to TRBD1. V trimming: 5 bases; J trimming: 0 bases; junction bases outside the gene matches: 8. The CDR3 consists of 16 residues. Germline V gene data show CDR1 as MDHEN and CDR2 as SYDVKM.

This chain connects TRBV19 to TRBJ2-6, with TRBD1 identical over 7 bases. The CDR3 covers 15 residues. Per the germline V gene, CDR1 is LNHDA and CDR2 is SQIVND (reference sequence). V lost 5 bases and J lost 2; bases outside the gene matches: 3. Written as DNA, the CDR3 is TGTGCCAGTAGTGACACAGGGGCTGGGGCCAACGTCCTGACTTTC. The encoded protein is CASSDTGAGANVLTF.

The V and J genes are TRBV12-3 or TRBV12-4 and TRBJ2-5; 8 nucleotides align to TRBD2. The trim removed 10 bases at V and 1 base at J, leaving 5 bases unmatched. CDR3 length: 13 amino acids. CDR3 amino acids: CATRTSPQETQYF. Here the CDR3 DNA reads TGTGCCACCAGGACTAGCCCCCAAGAGACCCAGTACTTC.

The chain couples TRBV6-6 to TRBJ1-6, with D uncertain. The ends were cut back, 2 bases at V and 4 bases at J, with 9 bases in the middle. CDR3 length: 15 residues. CDR1 is MNHNY, CDR2 SVGAGI, per germline (reference sequence). The DNA for the CDR3 is TGTGCCAGCAGTTACGGGCAGGAATATAATTCACCCCTCCACTTT. This translates into CASSYGQEYNSPLHF.

The V call is TRBV29-1, the J call TRBJ2-3; D remains unclear. CDR3 length: 16 amino acids. Germline V lookup: CDR1 SQVTM, CDR2 ANQGSEA. Trimming took 5 bases from V and 1 from J, leaving 19 bases between them. Here the CDR3 reads CSVSDGPHRGTDTQYF. The CDR3 region has the DNA TGCAGCGTTAGTGACGGTCCTCACCGGGGCACAGATACGCAGTATTTT.

The chain combines TRBV14 with TRBJ2-5; the D gene is possibly TRBD2 (6 bases). V lost 0 bases and J 7 bases, leaving 15 bases between the germline ends. The germline CDR1 and CDR2 sequences are SGHDN and FVKESK. The CDR3 has 15 residues. The CDR3 nucleotides are TGTGCCAGCAGCCAAGAAGGAGGGATATCATTGACCCAGTACTTC. It specifies CASSQEGGISLTQYF.

This clonotype was detected a few times. The CDR3 region has the DNA TGCGCCAGCAGCCAAGAGAGGCTCTCCTCCTACGAGCAGTACTTC. It yields the protein CASSQERLSSYEQYF. The J gene is TRBJ2-7, the V gene TRBV4-1; D unclear. Germline V gene data show CDR1 as MGHRA and CDR2 as YSYEKL. There are 15 residues in the CDR3. The V gene lost 0 bases and the J gene lost 0 bases, with 9 bases spanning the gap.

This clonotype has only a few counts. This chain connects TRBV7-8 to TRBJ2-5; 8 nucleotides match TRBD1. Germline-derived CDR1 and CDR2 are SGHVS and FQNEAQ. This CDR3 has 16 residues. The V and J ends lost 2 bases and 2 bases, in that order; junction bases with no gene match: 7. The CDR3: CASSLLRQGLQETQYF. The CDR3 DNA reads as TGTGCCAGCAGCTTATTGAGACAGGGGTTACAAGAGACCCAGTACTTC.

The V and J genes are TRBV18 and TRBJ2-1, with 8 nucleotides matching TRBD2. Germline V gives CDR1 KGHSH, CDR2 LQKENI. The CDR3 extends over 14 amino acids. Unmatched junction bases numbered 3, after V lost 4 bases and J lost 4 bases. Here the CDR3 DNA reads TGTGCCAGCTCACGGGAGCGGGGGTACAATGAGCAGTTCTTC. This translates into CASSRERGYNEQFF. Filled out from reference TRBV18 and TRBJ2-1, the complete variable domain reads NAGVMQNPRHLVRRRGQEARLRCSPMKGHSHVYWYRQLPEEGLKFMVYLQKENIIDESGMPKERFSAEFPKEGPSILRIQQVVRGDSAAYFCASSRERGYNEQFFGPGTRLTVL.

This clonotype was counted only a few times. The chain employs TRBV2 and TRBJ2-3; TRBD1 matches at 9 bases. Germline V gives CDR1 SNHLY, CDR2 FYNNEI. With 6 bases clipped from V and 4 bases from J, the junction kept 5 bases outside the gene matches. The CDR3 extends over 14 amino acids. CDR3 nucleotides: TGTGCCAGCAGCACGGACAGGGGAGCAGATACGCAGTATTTT. Residues: CASSTDRGADTQYF.

The V and J genes are TRBV28 and TRBJ1-2, with TRBD1 matching over 7 bases. The germline V gene encodes CDR1 MDHEN and CDR2 SYDVKM. CDR3 length: 15 amino acids. With 6 bases clipped from V and 3 bases from J, the junction kept 10 bases outside the gene matches. The CDR3 DNA follows: TGTGCCAGCAGCACAGGGACAGTCCCATACTATGGCTACACCTTC. Translated, it gives CASSTGTVPYYGYTF.

V and J are TRBV4-3 and TRBJ2-3, with 12 bases matching TRBD2. J lost 0 bases, V lost 4 bases, and 14 bases had no gene match. CDR1 is LGHNA and CDR2 is YSLEER in the germline V gene. The length of the CDR3 is 20 residues. Here the CDR3 DNA reads TGCGCCAGCAGCCGAAACCTTCTAGCGGGGGGGCCTCCTAGCACAGATACGCAGTATTTT. Its protein product is CASSRNLLAGGPPSTDTQYF.

The rearrangement joins TRBV27 to TRBJ2-3; TRBD1 agrees at 7 bases. This CDR3 has 14 amino acids. Trimming removed 6 bases from V and 2 bases from J; junction bases left unmatched: 5. Germline V CDR1 and CDR2: MNHEY, SMNVEV (reference sequence). CDR3: CASSLGQYTDTQYF. The CDR3, as DNA: TGTGCCAGCAGCTTGGGACAGTACACAGATACGCAGTATTTT.

V is TRBV6-2 or TRBV6-3 and J is TRBJ2-4; 7 bases are a match to TRBD1. Matching the DNA end better, TRBJ2-7 makes the J call doubtful. This CDR3 has 14 amino acids. Germline V gene sequence: CDR1 MNHEY, CDR2 SVGEGT. DNA of the CDR3: TGTGCCAGCACCGATAGACAGGGAAGGGGCGAGCAGTACTTC. Translating it yields CASTDRQGRGEQYF.

The chain uses TRBV2 and TRBJ2-5, with 7 nucleotides matching TRBD2. Germline V gene lookup returns CDR1 SNHLY and CDR2 FYNNEI. This CDR3 contains 14 residues. V shed 6 bases, J shed 11 bases, and the junction held 15 bases outside the gene matches. CDR3 in amino acids: CASSERLASLGQYF. The CDR3 DNA reads TGTGCCAGCAGCGAGAGACTAGCTTCACTTGGGCAGTACTTC.

The chain combines TRBV6-2 or TRBV6-3 with TRBJ1-2; D may be TRBD1 (5 bases). CDR1 MNHEY and CDR2 SVGEGT come from the germline V gene. V lost 10 bases and J 1 base, leaving 13 bases between the germline ends. This CDR3 region has 13 residues. The CDR3 is CATAGTDNYGYTF. In DNA form, the CDR3 reads TGTGCCACCGCCGGGACGGATAACTATGGCTACACCTTC.

This clonotype was observed a handful of times. The V and J genes are TRBV5-1 and TRBJ2-1; TRBD1 agrees at 7 bases. With V trimmed by 0 bases and J by 0 bases, 3 bases remained unmatched. The CDR3 contains 16 residues. Germline CDR1 SGHRS, CDR2 YFSETQ. The CDR3 DNA reads TGCGCCAGCAGCTTGGGGGACAGCTACTCCTACAATGAGCAGTTCTTC. It encodes CASSLGDSYSYNEQFF.

The chain recombines TRBV10-3 with TRBJ2-3, with 8 bases matching TRBD2. The J segment lost 6 bases and the V segment lost 6 bases, leaving 5 bases of the junction unmatched. Germline-derived CDR1 and CDR2 are ENHRY and SYGVKD. The CDR3 covers 13 residues. The CDR3 spells CAIRGGGPDTQYF. The CDR3 bases are TGTGCCATCAGAGGCGGGGGGCCGGATACGCAGTATTTT.

In this sample, this clonotype turned up a few times. The chain combines TRBV7-2 with TRBJ2-7; a weak D match, TRBD1 (6 bases). Trimming cost V 5 bases and J 6 bases, with 14 bases left between them. Germline V gives CDR1 SGHTA, CDR2 FQGNSA. The CDR3 has 13 residues. The CDR3 DNA sequence: TGTGCCAGCAGCAAAGAGCGAGGGGGCGAGCAGTACTTC. Translated, it gives CASSKERGGEQYF. Using reference TRBV7-2 and TRBJ2-7 for the parts outside the CDR3, the full variable domain is GAGVSQSPSNKVTEKGKDVELRCDPISGHTALYWYRQSLGQGLEFLIYFQGNSAPDKSGLPSDRFSAERTGGSVSTLTIQRTQQEDSAVYLCASSKERGGEQYFGPGTRLTVT.

The gene calls are TRBV20-1 and TRBJ1-1, with D perhaps TRBD1 (6 bases). CDR1 and CDR2 from the germline V gene are DFQATT and SNEGSKA (reference sequence). The CDR3 covers 14 residues. Trimming took off 4 bases at V and 0 bases at J, with 12 bases between the two ends. In DNA, the CDR3 is TGCAGTGCTATACACAGGGCCATGAACACTGAAGCTTTCTTT. This translates into CSAIHRAMNTEAFF.

This clonotype was recorded a few times. The genes are TRBV4-3 and TRBJ2-3; TRBD2 is a possible D gene (5 bases). The V gene lost 0 bases and the J gene lost 5 bases, with 12 bases spanning the gap. The germline V gene has CDR1 LGHNA and CDR2 YSLEER. This CDR3 is built from 15 residues. CDR3 sequence (DNA): TGCGCCAGCAGCCAAGAGGTACGGGGTGGAGATACGCAGTATTTT. Its protein is CASSQEVRGGDTQYF.

The V and J genes are TRBV6-5 and TRBJ2-4; 8 bases map to TRBD1. Trimming at V came to 6 bases and at J to 13 bases, leaving 14 bases not matched to a gene. The CDR3 is 14 residues long. From germline, CDR1 is MNHEY and CDR2 SVGAGI. The DNA of the CDR3 is TGTGCCAGCAGAGCCGGGACAGGCTACGAGGAGCAGTACTTC. Residues: CASRAGTGYEEQYF.